This T cell receptor (beta chain) stems from a study of cytomegalovirus exposure and HLA in healthy donors. Whole-study findings and limits: In terms of immune exposure information, only CMV serostatus was available. The authors enumerated some 160 TCR beta chains as linked to cytomegalovirus.

On this clone itself: The antigen remains undetermined.

Healthy bone marrow donors supplied every sample. The PCR had 60 Vbeta and 13 Jbeta primers. Sequencing was performed with immunoSEQ multiplex PCR; in TCRdb, only in-frame clones are kept and a portion is missing. The table has 150,000 or so clones, roughly 80% seen once; the top ten hold around 11%. The receptor's source is a man younger than 35 in good health and CMV-seropositive. Input material: PBMCs.

CDR3 sequence: CACFQGPGNTIYF. In nucleotides, the CDR3 is TGTGCCTGCTTTCAGGGCCCTGGAAACACCATATATTTT. The gene calls are TRBV30 and TRBJ1-3; D is possibly TRBD1 (5 bases). Trimming took 6 bases from V and 2 from J, leaving 11 bases between them. The CDR3 runs 13 residues. In germline, CDR1 is GTSNPN, CDR2 SVGIG (reference sequence).